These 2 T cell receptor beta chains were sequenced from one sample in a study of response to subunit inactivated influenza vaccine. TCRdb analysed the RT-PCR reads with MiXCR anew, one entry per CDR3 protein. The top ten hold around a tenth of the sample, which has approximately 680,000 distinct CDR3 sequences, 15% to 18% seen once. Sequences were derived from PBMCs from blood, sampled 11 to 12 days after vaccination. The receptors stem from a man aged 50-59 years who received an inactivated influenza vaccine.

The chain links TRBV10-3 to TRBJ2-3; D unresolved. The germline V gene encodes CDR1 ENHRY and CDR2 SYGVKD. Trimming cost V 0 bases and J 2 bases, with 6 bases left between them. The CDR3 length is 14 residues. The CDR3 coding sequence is TGTGCCATCAGTGAGTCGAAAGCCACAGATACGCAGTATTTT. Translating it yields CAISESKATDTQYF.

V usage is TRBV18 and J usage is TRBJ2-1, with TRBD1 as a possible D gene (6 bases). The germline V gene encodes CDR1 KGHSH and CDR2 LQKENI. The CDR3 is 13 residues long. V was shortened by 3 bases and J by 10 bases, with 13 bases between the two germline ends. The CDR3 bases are TGTGCCAGCTCACCCGTACAGGGCGGGGAGCAGTTCTTC. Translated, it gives CASSPVQGGEQFF. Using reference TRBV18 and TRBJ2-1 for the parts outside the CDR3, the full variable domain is NAGVMQNPRHLVRRRGQEARLRCSPMKGHSHVYWYRQLPEEGLKFMVYLQKENIIDESGMPKERFSAEFPKEGPSILRIQQVVRGDSAAYFCASSPVQGGEQFFGPGTRLTVL.